The T cell receptor beta chain under discussion was sequenced for a study of blood T cell repertoires in COVID-19. Generated by immunoSEQ multiplex PCR, the TCRdb table keeps only in-frame clones and is missing some. The sample includes hundreds of thousands of clones, around 81% of them seen just once. V dropped 5 bases and J dropped 11 bases, with 15 bases sitting between them. CDR1 and CDR2 (germline): LNHDA, SQIVND (reference sequence). This CDR3 comprises 12 residues. This chain joins TRBV19 and TRBJ1-1, with D tentatively TRBD1 (6 bases). This sequence originates from a woman aged 45-60 years with active or convalescent COVID-19. The sequencing sample was made of peripheral blood. The DNA for the CDR3 is TGTGCCAGTAGTGGGGAGGGGGTAAAGGCTTTCTTT. It translates to CASSGEGVKAFF.